These 2 T cell receptor beta chains were all obtained from the same sample, sequenced in a study of blood T cell repertoires in COVID-19. Clones were sequenced by immunoSEQ multiplex PCR, and TCRdb holds only the in-frame ones, with some missing. The sample has fewer than 200,000 clones; 84% are singletons. Sequencing was carried out using PBMCs or T cells enriched from blood (not recorded which). Receptors originate from a man aged 50-59 years who had recovered from COVID-19.

The chain has TRBV6-5 and TRBJ1-2, with D possibly matching TRBD1 (5 bases). The CDR3 length is 12 residues. With 10 bases removed from V and 2 bases from J, the gap between germline ends came to 11 bases. The V gene's germline CDR1 is MNHEY and CDR2 SVGAGI. In DNA form, the CDR3 reads TGTGCCACCCAGGGAGGGAACTATGGCTACACCTTC. Encoded protein: CATQGGNYGYTF.

The chain carries TRBV13 and TRBJ2-1, with unresolved D. V was clipped by 6 bases and J by 0 bases, with 12 bases between them. Germline V gene lookup returns CDR1 PRHDT and CDR2 FYEKMQ (reference sequence). The CDR3 runs to 15 residues. The DNA for the CDR3 is TGTGCCAGCAGTTCTCTCCTCAGCTCCTACAATGAGCAGTTCTTC. Residues: CASSSLLSSYNEQFF.